This T cell receptor beta chain emerged from a study of control samples from healthy donors and cancer patients. The repertoire was sequenced with immunoSEQ multiplex PCR; TCRdb's copy has only in-frame clones and lacks some. This sample has some 130,000 clones, with approximately 94% found just once. Input material: PBMCs. The origin of this receptor is a man aged 45-65 years with head and neck cancer.

The CDR3 coding sequence is TGTGCCAGTAGATACAGGGGGCTTGAGTCCGAAGCTTTCTTT. This gives the protein CASRYRGLESEAFF. This sequence joins TRBV19 and TRBJ1-1; 9 bases fit TRBD1. The CDR3 sequence is 14 residues long. Trimming removed 6 bases from V and 8 bases from J; junction bases left unmatched: 10. Germline CDR1 LNHDA, CDR2 SQIVND (reference sequence).